A single sample gave rise to the 4 T cell receptor beta chains below, sequenced in a study of human T cells and chemical hapten exposure. TCRdb re-analysed the 5' RACE reads in MiXCR, keeping a single row per CDR3 protein. The table records around 140,000 distinct CDR3 sequences, 4.1% of them present only once. Unfractionated whole blood was the source from which total RNA was extracted. Every receptor here comes from a female donor in good health.

This clonotype appeared many times. The J gene is TRBJ1-1, the V gene TRBV9; D gene uncertain. The CDR3 loop spans 13 amino acids. Germline CDR1 is SGDLS and CDR2 is YYNGEE. V lost 4 bases and J lost 2, with 9 bases in between. The CDR3 DNA sequence: TGTGCCAGCAGCCCGAGCCCAAACACTGAAGCTTTCTTT. Translated, it gives CASSPSPNTEAFF.

At least ten counts were recorded for this clonotype. The genes are TRBV6-6 and TRBJ1-5; D call uncertain. CDR1 and CDR2 (germline): MNHNY, SVGAGI (reference sequence). The CDR3 contains 13 residues. Between the trimmed V and J ends, which lost 0 bases and 5 bases, there was a span of 5 bases. The CDR3 region has the DNA TGTGCCAGCAGTTACTCTTGGGATCAGCCCCAGCATTTT. It encodes CASSYSWDQPQHF.

This clonotype was seen more than once but under ten times. This chain connects TRBV7-2 to TRBJ2-3, with D unresolved. Looked up from germline, CDR1 is SGHTA and CDR2 is FQGNSA. The CDR3 extends over 15 amino acids. The V end lost 1 base, the J end lost 2 bases, and 10 bases lay between the germline ends. DNA of the CDR3: TGTGCCAGCAGCTTAGGATGGGTCGACACAGATACGCAGTATTTT. This translates into CASSLGWVDTDTQYF.

This clonotype was counted at least ten times. The genes are TRBV2 and TRBJ1-5; D is undetermined. Germline CDR1 reads SNHLY; CDR2 reads FYNNEI. The CDR3 is 13 amino acids. Trimming removed 2 bases at V and 7 bases at J, with 9 bases between. CDR3 residues: CASSELGSQPQHF. The CDR3 coding sequence is TGTGCCAGCAGTGAACTGGGTAGCCAGCCCCAGCATTTT.